This TCR beta chain originates from a study of shared clonotypes between healthy human individuals. Input per replicate PCR of unsorted PBMC was about 270 ng DNA, corresponding to 33,000 or so T cell genomes. The authors sequenced unsorted PBMC DNA on ten immunoSEQ deep assay plates. Sequencing used immunoSEQ multiplex PCR; TCRdb keeps in-frame clones, though not all of them. Of 450,000 to 500,000 clones listed, over 60% are singletons. V was shortened by 6 bases and J by 9 bases, with 15 bases between the two germline ends. CDR1 is MNHEY and CDR2 is SMNVEV in the germline V gene (reference sequence). This CDR3 has 12 amino acids.

Sequenced: PBMCs. This receptor was taken from a woman aged 40-49 years in good health. Some clones in this sample may be carry-over from other donors' samples. The genes are TRBV27 and TRBJ2-7; D call uncertain. DNA for the CDR3: TGTGCCAGCAGCTCCCCTCCTTTTCCGCAGTACTTC. This translates into CASSSPPFPQYF.